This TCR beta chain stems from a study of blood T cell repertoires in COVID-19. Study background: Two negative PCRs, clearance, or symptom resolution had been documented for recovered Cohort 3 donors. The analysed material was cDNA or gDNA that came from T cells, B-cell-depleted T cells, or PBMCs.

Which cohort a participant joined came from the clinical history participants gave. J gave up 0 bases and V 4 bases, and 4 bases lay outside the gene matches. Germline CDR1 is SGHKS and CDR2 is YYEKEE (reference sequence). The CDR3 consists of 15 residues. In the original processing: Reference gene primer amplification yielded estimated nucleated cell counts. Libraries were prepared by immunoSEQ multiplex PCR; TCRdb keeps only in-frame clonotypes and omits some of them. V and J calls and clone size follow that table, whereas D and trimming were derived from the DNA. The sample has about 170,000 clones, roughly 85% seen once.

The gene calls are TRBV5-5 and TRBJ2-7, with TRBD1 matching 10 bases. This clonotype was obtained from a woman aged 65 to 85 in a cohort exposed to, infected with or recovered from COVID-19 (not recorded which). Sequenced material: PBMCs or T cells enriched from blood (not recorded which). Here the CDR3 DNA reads TGTGCCAGCAGCCCAGGGACAGGGGCCTCCTACGAGCAGTACTTC. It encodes CASSPGTGASYEQYF.